This T cell receptor (beta chain) was identified during a study of cytotoxic CD8 clonotypes in ibrutinib-treated CLL. Assay used: immunoSEQ multiplex PCR; TCRdb lists only in-frame clones, some missing. The sample lists about 160,000 clones, approximately 80% occurring once. This clone turned up a few times. The source of this sequence is a human donor with chronic lymphocytic leukemia. The input for sequencing was PBMCs, taken after 24 months of ibrutinib treatment.

The CDR3 bases are TGCGCCAGCAGCCAAGACCTCAACATAGACTACGAGCAGTACTTC. Its protein is CASSQDLNIDYEQYF. The chain has TRBV4-3 and TRBJ2-7; D remains unclear. The germline V gene has CDR1 LGHNA and CDR2 YSLEER. The CDR3 runs to 15 residues. V lost 0 bases, J lost 3 bases, and 12 bases lay in between.